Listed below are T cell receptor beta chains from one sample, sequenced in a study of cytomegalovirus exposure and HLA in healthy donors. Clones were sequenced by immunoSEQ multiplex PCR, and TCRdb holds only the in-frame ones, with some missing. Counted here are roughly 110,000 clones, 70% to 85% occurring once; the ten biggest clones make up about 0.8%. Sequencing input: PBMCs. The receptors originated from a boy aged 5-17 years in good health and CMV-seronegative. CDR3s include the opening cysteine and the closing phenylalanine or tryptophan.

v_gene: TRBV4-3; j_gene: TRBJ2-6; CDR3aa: CASSQEGGAGSGANVLTF
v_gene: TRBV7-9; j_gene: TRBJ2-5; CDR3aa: CASSLAGPGTQYF
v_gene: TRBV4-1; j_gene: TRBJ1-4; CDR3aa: CASSQLEEGENEKLFF
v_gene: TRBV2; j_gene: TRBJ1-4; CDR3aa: CASKGGDEKLFF
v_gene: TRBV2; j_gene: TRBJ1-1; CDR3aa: CASSVRDRAGAEAFF
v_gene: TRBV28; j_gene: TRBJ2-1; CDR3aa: CASSLGGPELDEQFF
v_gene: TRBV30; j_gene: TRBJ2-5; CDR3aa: CAWSEWAGQETQYF
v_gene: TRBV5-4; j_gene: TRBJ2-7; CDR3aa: CASSLDLAGGLPAREQYF
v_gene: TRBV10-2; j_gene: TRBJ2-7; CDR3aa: CASSRLGSGSYEQYF
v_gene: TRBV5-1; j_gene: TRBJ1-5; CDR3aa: CASSPGLEVGNQPQHF
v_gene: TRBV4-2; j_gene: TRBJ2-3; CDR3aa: CASSQDLREGWTDTQYF
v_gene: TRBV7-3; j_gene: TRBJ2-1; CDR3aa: CASSPQGAEISEQFF
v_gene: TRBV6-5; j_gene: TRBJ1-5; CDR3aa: CASSLQVYQPQHF
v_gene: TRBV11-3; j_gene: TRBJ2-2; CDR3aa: CASSLGQASNTGELFF
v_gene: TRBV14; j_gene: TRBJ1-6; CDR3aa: CASSQPRGGTGDSPLHF
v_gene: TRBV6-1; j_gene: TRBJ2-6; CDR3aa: CATLPVGANVLTF
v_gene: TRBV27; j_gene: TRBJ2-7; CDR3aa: CASSRRGGDAYEQYF
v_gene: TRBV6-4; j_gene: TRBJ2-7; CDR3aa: CASSALTGRRQYF
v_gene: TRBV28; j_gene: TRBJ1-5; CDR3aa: CASSLDREGNQPQHF
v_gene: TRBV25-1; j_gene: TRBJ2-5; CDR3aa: CASSASGAGETQYF